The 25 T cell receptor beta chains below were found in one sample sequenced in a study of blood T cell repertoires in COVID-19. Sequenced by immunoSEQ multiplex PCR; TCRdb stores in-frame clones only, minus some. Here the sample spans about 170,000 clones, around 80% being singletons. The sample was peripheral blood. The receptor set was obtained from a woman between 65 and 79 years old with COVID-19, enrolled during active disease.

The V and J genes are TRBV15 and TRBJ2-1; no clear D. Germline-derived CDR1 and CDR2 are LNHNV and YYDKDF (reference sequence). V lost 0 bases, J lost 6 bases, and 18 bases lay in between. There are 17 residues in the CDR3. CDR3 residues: CATSRDLSRKERNEQFF. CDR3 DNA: TGTGCCACCAGCAGAGATCTAAGCCGGAAGGAGCGCAATGAGCAGTTCTTC.

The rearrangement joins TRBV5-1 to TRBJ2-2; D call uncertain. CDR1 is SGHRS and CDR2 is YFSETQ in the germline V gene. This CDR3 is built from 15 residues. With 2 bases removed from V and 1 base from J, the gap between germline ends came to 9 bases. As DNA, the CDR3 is TGCGCCAGCAGCTTAAGCACAGAGAACACCGGGGAGCTGTTTTTT. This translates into CASSLSTENTGELFF.

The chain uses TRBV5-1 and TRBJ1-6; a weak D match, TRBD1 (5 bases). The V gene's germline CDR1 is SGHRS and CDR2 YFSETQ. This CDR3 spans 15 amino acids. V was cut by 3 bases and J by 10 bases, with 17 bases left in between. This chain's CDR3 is CASSYGTDRRSPLHF. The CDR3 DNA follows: TGCGCCAGCAGCTACGGGACTGACCGTCGGTCACCCCTCCACTTT.

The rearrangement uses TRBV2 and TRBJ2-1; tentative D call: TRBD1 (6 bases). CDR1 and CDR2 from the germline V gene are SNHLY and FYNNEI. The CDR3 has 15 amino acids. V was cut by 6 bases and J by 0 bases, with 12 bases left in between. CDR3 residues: CASRGQPSSYNEQFF. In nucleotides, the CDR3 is TGTGCCAGCAGAGGACAGCCGAGCTCCTACAATGAGCAGTTCTTC.

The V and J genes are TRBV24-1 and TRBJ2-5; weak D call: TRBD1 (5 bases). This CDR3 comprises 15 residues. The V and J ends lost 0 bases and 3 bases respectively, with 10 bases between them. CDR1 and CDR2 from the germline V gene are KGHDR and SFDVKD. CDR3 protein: CATSDLGQGEETQYF. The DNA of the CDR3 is TGTGCCACCAGTGATTTGGGGCAGGGTGAAGAGACCCAGTACTTC.

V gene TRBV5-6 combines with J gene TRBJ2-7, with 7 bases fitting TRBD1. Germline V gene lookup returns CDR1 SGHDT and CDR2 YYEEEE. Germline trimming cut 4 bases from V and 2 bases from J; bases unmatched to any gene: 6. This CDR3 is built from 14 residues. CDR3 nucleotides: TGTGCCAGCAGCCGACCGGGACAGACCTACGAGCAGTACTTC. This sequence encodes CASSRPGQTYEQYF.

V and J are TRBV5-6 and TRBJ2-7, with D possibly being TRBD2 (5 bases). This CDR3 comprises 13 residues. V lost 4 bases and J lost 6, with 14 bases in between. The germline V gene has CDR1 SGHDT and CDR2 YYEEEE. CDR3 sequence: CASSRTSFGEQYF. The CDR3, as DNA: TGTGCCAGCAGCAGGACTTCCTTCGGCGAGCAGTACTTC. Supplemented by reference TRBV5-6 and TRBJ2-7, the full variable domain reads DAGVTQSPTHLIKTRGQQVTLRCSPKSGHDTVSWYQQALGQGPQFIFQYYEEEERQRGNFPDRFSGHQFPNYSSELNVNALLLGDSALYLCASSRTSFGEQYFGPGTRLTVT.

The CDR3 coding sequence is TGTGCCAGCAGCCGCATGGGACAGACCCAAGAGACCCAGTACTTC. Translated: CASSRMGQTQETQYF. The chain combines TRBV7-9 with TRBJ2-5, with 7 bases fitting TRBD1. V lost 5 bases, J lost 1 base, and 7 bases stayed unmatched. Germline-derived CDR1 and CDR2 are SEHNR and FQNEAQ (reference sequence). The CDR3 sequence is 15 residues long.

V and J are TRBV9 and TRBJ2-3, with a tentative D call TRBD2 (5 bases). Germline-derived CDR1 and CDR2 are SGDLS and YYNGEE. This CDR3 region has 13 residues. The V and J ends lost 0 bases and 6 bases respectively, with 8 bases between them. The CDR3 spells CASSVVPSDTQYF. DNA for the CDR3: TGTGCCAGCAGCGTAGTTCCTAGCGATACGCAGTATTTT. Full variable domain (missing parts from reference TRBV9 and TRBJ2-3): DSGVTQTPKHLITATGQRVTLRCSPRSGDLSVYWYQQSLDQGLQFLIQYYNGEERAKGNILERFSAQQFPDLHSELNLSSLELGDSALYFCASSVVPSDTQYFGPGTRLTVL.

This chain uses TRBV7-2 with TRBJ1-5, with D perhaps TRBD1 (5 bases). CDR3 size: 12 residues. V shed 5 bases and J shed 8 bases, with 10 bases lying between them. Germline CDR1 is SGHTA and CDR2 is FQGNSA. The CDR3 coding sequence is TGTGCCAGCAGCGTCCTAGGGGAGCCCCAGCATTTT. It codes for CASSVLGEPQHF.

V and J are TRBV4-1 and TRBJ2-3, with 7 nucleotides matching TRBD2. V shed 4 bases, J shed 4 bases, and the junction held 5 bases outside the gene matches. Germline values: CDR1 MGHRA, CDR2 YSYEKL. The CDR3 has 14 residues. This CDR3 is CASSPRGTADTQYF. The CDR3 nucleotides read TGCGCCAGCAGCCCGCGGGGGACGGCAGATACGCAGTATTTT.

In DNA, the CDR3 is TGTGCCAGCAGGTTGGGACAGGGGAACACTGAAGCTTTCTTT. Translated: CASRLGQGNTEAFF. The chain employs TRBV7-2 and TRBJ1-1; 9 bases match TRBD1. Germline V CDR1 and CDR2: SGHTA, FQGNSA. Trimming cost V 6 bases and J 1 base; bases outside gene matches: 3. The CDR3 has 14 amino acids.

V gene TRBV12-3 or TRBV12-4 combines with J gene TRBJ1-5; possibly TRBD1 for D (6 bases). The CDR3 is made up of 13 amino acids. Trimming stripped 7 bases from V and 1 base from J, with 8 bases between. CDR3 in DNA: TGTGCCAGCATGACAGGAAGCAATCAGCCCCAGCATTTT. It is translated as CASMTGSNQPQHF.

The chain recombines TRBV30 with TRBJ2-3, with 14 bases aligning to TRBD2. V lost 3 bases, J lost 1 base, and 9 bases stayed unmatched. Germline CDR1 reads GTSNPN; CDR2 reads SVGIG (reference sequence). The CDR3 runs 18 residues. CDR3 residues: CAWSPLGTSGSGTDTQYF. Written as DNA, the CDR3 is TGTGCCTGGAGCCCCCTCGGGACTAGCGGGAGCGGCACAGATACGCAGTATTTT.

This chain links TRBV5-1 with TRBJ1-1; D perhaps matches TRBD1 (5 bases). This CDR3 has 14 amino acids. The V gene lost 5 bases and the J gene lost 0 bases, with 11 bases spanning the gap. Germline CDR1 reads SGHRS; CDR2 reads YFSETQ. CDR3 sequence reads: CASRPDSLNTEAFF. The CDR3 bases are TGCGCCAGCAGACCCGACAGTTTGAACACTGAAGCTTTCTTT.

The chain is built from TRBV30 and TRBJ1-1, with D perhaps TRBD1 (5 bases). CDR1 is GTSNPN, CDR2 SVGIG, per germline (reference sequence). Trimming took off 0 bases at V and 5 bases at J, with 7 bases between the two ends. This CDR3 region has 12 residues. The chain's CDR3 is CAWSVGGTEAFF. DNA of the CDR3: TGTGCCTGGAGTGTGGGGGGAACTGAAGCTTTCTTT. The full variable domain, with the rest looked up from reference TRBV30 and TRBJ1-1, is SQTIHQWPATLVQPVGSPLSLECTVEGTSNPNLYWYRQAAGRGLQLLFYSVGIGQISSEVPQNLSASRPQDRQFILSSKKLLLSDSGFYLCAWSVGGTEAFFGQGTRLTVV.

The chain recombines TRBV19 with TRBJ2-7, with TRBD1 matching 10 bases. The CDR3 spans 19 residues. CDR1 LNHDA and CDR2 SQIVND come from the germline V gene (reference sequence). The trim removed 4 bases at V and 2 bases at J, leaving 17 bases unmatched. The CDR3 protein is CASSKASTGGYQFTYEQYF. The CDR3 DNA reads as TGTGCCAGTAGTAAAGCCTCGACAGGGGGCTACCAATTTACCTACGAGCAGTACTTC.

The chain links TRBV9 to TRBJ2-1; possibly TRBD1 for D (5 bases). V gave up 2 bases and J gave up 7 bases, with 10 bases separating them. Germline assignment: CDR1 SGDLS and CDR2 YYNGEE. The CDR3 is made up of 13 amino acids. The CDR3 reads CASSVTGRNEQFF. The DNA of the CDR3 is TGTGCCAGCAGCGTTACAGGTCGGAATGAGCAGTTCTTC.

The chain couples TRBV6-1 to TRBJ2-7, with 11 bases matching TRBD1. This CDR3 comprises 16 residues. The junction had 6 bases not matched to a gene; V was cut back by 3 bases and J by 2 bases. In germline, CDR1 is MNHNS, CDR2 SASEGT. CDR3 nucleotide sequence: TGTGCCAGCAGTGACAAACCGGGACAGGGGGCCTACGAGCAGTACGTC. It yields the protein CASSDKPGQGAYEQYV.

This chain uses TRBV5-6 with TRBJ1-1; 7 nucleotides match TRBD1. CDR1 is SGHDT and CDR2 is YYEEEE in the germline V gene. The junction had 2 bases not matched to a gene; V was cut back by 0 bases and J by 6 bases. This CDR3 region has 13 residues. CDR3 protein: CASSLGGTAEAFF. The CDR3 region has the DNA TGTGCCAGCAGCTTGGGGGGGACAGCTGAAGCTTTCTTT.

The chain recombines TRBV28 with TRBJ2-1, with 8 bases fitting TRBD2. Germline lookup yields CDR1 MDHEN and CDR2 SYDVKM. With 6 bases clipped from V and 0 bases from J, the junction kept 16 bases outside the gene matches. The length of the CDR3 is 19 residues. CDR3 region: CASSHRVGRSGSSYNEQFF. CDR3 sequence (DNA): TGTGCCAGCAGCCATAGAGTCGGGAGAAGCGGGAGCTCCTACAATGAGCAGTTCTTC.

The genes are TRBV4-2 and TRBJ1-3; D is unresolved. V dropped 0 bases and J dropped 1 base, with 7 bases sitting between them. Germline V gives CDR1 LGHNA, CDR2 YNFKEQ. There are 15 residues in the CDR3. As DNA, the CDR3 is TGTGCCAGCAGCCAAGAACCGGGTTCTGGAAACACCATATATTTT. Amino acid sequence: CASSQEPGSGNTIYF.

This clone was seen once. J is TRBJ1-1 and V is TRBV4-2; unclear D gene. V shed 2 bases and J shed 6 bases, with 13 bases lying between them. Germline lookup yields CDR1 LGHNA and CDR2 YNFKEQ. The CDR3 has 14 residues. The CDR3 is CASSQSSRYAEAFF. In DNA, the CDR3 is TGTGCCAGCAGCCAATCGTCCCGGTACGCTGAAGCTTTCTTT.

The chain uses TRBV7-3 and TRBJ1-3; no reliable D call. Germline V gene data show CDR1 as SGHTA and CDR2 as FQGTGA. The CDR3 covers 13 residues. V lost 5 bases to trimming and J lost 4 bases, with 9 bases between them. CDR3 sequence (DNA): TGTGCCAGCAGCCTTAGCCGGGGAAACACCATATATTTT. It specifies CASSLSRGNTIYF.

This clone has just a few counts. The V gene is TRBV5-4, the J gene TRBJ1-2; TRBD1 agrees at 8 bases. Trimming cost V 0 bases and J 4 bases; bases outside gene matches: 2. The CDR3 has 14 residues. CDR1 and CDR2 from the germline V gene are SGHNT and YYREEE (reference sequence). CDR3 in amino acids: CASSLAGGSYGYTF. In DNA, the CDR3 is TGTGCCAGCAGCTTGGCAGGGGGCTCCTATGGCTACACCTTC.